This TCR beta chain is from a study of T cells in localized non-small cell lung cancer. Method: immunoSEQ multiplex PCR; TCRdb's copy keeps in-frame clones and lacks some. The table includes around 41,000 clones, about nine tenths detected once. With 4 bases clipped from V and 4 bases from J, the junction kept 11 bases outside the gene matches. The CDR3 runs to 17 residues. Germline CDR1 and CDR2: LNHDA and SQIVND (reference sequence). As for this clone: Its antigen is unidentified.

Whole-study findings and limits: Exceeding tumor, uninvolved adjacent lung had the highest T cell clonality. Median roughly 57 top-100 tumor clones were shared with paired adjacent lung.

This specimen was peripheral blood, taken before any cancer treatment. The V and J genes are TRBV19 and TRBJ2-3, with 10 bases lining up with TRBD2. The TCR was taken from a female donor of 60 years or more with stage I squamous cell lung carcinoma. The CDR3 is CASSRVPSGSTADTQYF. In DNA form, the CDR3 reads TGTGCCAGTAGTAGGGTTCCTAGCGGGAGTACCGCAGATACGCAGTATTTT.